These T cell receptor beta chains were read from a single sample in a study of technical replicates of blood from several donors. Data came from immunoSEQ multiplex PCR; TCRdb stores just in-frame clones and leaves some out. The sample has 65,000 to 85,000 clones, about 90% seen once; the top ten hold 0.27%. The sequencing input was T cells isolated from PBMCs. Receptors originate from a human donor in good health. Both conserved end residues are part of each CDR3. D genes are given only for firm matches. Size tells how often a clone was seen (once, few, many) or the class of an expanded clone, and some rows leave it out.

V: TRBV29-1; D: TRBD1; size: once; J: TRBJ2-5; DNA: TGCAGCGTTGGAGGGACAGGGGTCCGCCAAGAGACCCAGTACTTC; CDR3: CSVGGTGVRQETQYF
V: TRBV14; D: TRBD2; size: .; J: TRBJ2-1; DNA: TGTGCCAGCAGCAAGGGGACTAGCGGGAGGAATGAGCAGTTCTTC; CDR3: CASSKGTSGRNEQFF
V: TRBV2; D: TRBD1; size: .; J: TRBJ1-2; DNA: TGTGCCAGCAGTGAGGACAGGGGAAGTGACTATGGCTACACCTTC; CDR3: CASSEDRGSDYGYTF
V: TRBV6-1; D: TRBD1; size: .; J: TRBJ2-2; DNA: TGTGCCAGCAGTCCCTTGGGACAGGGGACCGGGGAGCTGTTTTTT; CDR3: CASSPLGQGTGELFF
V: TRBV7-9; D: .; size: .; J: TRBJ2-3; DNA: TGTGCCAGCAGCTTACATGTTCGGGGGTCGCAGTATTTT; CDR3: CASSLHVRGSQYF
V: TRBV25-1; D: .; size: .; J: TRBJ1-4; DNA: TGTGCCAGCAGTGAACCAAGACAGATCGAAAAACTGTTTTTT; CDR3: CASSEPRQIEKLFF
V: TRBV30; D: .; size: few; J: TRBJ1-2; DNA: TGTGCCTGGAGTCTGTGGGGAGTAGGCTATGGCTACACCTTC; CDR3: CAWSLWGVGYGYTF
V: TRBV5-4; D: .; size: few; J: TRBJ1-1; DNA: TGTGCCAGCAGCTTGATGTTTCCGGGGACTGAAGCTTTCTTT; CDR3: CASSLMFPGTEAFF
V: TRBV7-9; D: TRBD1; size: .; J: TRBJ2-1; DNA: TGTGCCAGCAGTCCCACGAGGACAGGGGATTACAATGAGCAGTTCTTC; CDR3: CASSPTRTGDYNEQFF
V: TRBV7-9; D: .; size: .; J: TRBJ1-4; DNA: TGTGCCAGCAGCTTACGGGGTGAAAAACTGTTTTTT; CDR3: CASSLRGEKLFF
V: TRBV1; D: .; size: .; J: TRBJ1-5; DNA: TGCACCAGCAGTTCAAACCAGGGGAGAGCTCAGCCCCAGCATTTT; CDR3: CTSSSNQGRAQPQHF
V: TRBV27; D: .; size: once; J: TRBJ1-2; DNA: TGTGCCAGCAGTTTCACCACAGGGACTAACTATGGCTACACCTTC; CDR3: CASSFTTGTNYGYTF